A selection of T cell receptor beta chains follows, all from one sample in a study of blood T cell repertoires in COVID-19. Clones were sequenced by immunoSEQ multiplex PCR, and TCRdb holds only the in-frame ones, with some missing. Among about 270,000 clones listed, 65% to 85% were seen once. Sequenced: peripheral blood. All receptors come from a man at least 80 years old with acute or convalescent COVID-19. Both conserved end residues are part of each CDR3. The order of the fields is CDR3 DNA, CDR3 protein, J gene, clone size, V gene, CDR3 length, D gene. The D gene is left open where the match is weak. Clone size is not always given. Where it is, it says once, few, many or a class for expanded clones.

TGTGCCACCGCCAAAATAGGACAGAGACCGGAGTCTGGGAACACCATATATTTT,CATAKIGQRPESGNTIYF,TRBJ1-3,-,TRBV24-1,18,-
TGTGCCAGCAGTGAAGCCGGCTATGGCTACACCTTC,CASSEAGYGYTF,TRBJ1-2,-,TRBV25-1,12,-
TGTGCCAGCAGTACACCACAGGGGGACTATGGCTACACCTTC,CASSTPQGDYGYTF,TRBJ1-2,-,TRBV28,14,TRBD1
TGTGCCACCGGGGGCAGGGTTAATGAAAAACTGTTTTTT,CATGGRVNEKLFF,TRBJ1-4,once,TRBV15,13,-
TGTGCCACCAGCAGAGATGAGGTGGCCGGGGAGCTGTTTTTT,CATSRDEVAGELFF,TRBJ2-2,-,TRBV15,14,-
TGTGCCAGTAAGGAGACAGGGGCGACGGGGGTGGGTCAACTGTTTTTT,CASKETGATGVGQLFF,TRBJ1-4,-,TRBV7-2,16,TRBD1
TGTGCCAGCAGCCGGACTAGCGCGTCCTACAATGAGCAGTTCTTC,CASSRTSASYNEQFF,TRBJ2-1,-,TRBV9,15,TRBD2
TGTGCCAGCAGCTCAGGGGTACTAGCCAAAAACATTCAGTACTTC,CASSSGVLAKNIQYF,TRBJ2-4,-,TRBV9,15,-
TGTGCCAGCATCGCCCCGGGGGGTGTTCGTGGGACCGGGGAGCTGTTTTTT,CASIAPGGVRGTGELFF,TRBJ2-2,-,TRBV7-9,17,TRBD2
TGTGCCACCAGCAGAGGACTAGCGGTACCATTCACCGGGGAGCTGTTTTTT,CATSRGLAVPFTGELFF,TRBJ2-2,-,TRBV15,17,TRBD2
TGTGCCAGCAGTGGGAGAACAGCGGGAGGGCCTTTTTACGAGCAGTACTTC,CASSGRTAGGPFYEQYF,TRBJ2-7,-,TRBV2,17,TRBD2
TGTGCCAGCAGTTACGTCCCGGCAGGGGTGGGTGAGCAGTACTTC,CASSYVPAGVGEQYF,TRBJ2-7,-,TRBV6-2/TRBV6-3,15,-
TGTGCCAGCAGTTTCTTACTGCACGAGCAGTACTTC,CASSFLLHEQYF,TRBJ2-7,-,TRBV6-6,12,-
TGCAGTGCTAGTCCGGGAATCTACGAGCAGTACTTC,CSASPGIYEQYF,TRBJ2-7,-,TRBV20-1,12,-
TGTGCCAGCAGCTTGTCGGCAGGGGGCTACATTCAGTACTTC,CASSLSAGGYIQYF,TRBJ2-4,-,TRBV5-6,14,TRBD1
TGTGCCAGCAGCCGAGTCCCCAGGGGGACAGGGACCTACGAGCAGTACTTC,CASSRVPRGTGTYEQYF,TRBJ2-7,-,TRBV9,17,TRBD1
TGCGCCAGCAGAGAGGCGGGAACGAACACTGAAGCTTTCTTT,CASREAGTNTEAFF,TRBJ1-1,few,TRBV5-1,14,-
TGCGCCAGCAGTGAAGCTGGGGGCTCTAGTGAGCAGTTCTTC,CASSEAGGSSEQFF,TRBJ2-1,-,TRBV10-1,14,-
TGTGCCAGCAGCCCCCCGGGAGGGGAAGAGACCCAGTACTTC,CASSPPGGEETQYF,TRBJ2-5,-,TRBV9,14,TRBD2
TGCAGCGGGAGGGTCGGGACTGCGAACACCGGGGAGCTGTTTTTT,CSGRVGTANTGELFF,TRBJ2-2,-,TRBV29-1,15,-
TGTGCCAGCAGCCTTTCTGTAGCCACTGAAGCTTTCTTT,CASSLSVATEAFF,TRBJ1-1,-,TRBV9,13,-
TGTGCCAGCAGTGAAGCATCGGGGACTGGAAACACCATATATTTT,CASSEASGTGNTIYF,TRBJ1-3,-,TRBV6-1,15,-
TGTGCCAGCAGTCTGACTGAGAACTATGGCTACACCTTC,CASSLTENYGYTF,TRBJ1-2,-,TRBV6-5,13,-
TGTGCCAGCAGCCAAGGGGCGCTTGGCTACACCTTC,CASSQGALGYTF,TRBJ1-2,few,TRBV28,12,-
TGTGCCAGCAGTTTACCGAGCGGGAATGGGAAACCCGAGCAGTACTTC,CASSLPSGNGKPEQYF,TRBJ2-7,-,TRBV28,16,TRBD2
TGTGCCAGCAGCCGAGGACTAGCGGGTGCGAATGAGCAGTTCTTC,CASSRGLAGANEQFF,TRBJ2-1,-,TRBV11-3,15,TRBD2
TGTGCCAGCAGCCCCGGGGAGTTCTATGGCTACACCTTC,CASSPGEFYGYTF,TRBJ1-2,few,TRBV12-3/TRBV12-4,13,-
TGTGCCAGCAGTGAACAGCGGGGGGCCACAGATACGCAGTATTTT,CASSEQRGATDTQYF,TRBJ2-3,-,TRBV6-1,15,TRBD2
TGTGCCAGCAGCCAGGACCACATGGGAGAGGGCTACACCTTC,CASSQDHMGEGYTF,TRBJ1-2,once,TRBV3-1/TRBV3-2,14,-
TGTGCCAGCAGCCAAGATCGTTTAGCGGGGAGCACAGATACGCAGTATTTT,CASSQDRLAGSTDTQYF,TRBJ2-3,-,TRBV3-1/TRBV3-2,17,TRBD2
TGTGCCAGTAGTATTGGGACTAACAATGAGCAGTTCTTC,CASSIGTNNEQFF,TRBJ2-1,-,TRBV19,13,TRBD2
TGTGCCAGCCGGTGGGCATTGTCACCCCTCCACTTT,CASRWALSPLHF,TRBJ1-6,-,TRBV2,12,-
TGCGCCAGCAGGTCCCAACGGGGTGAAAAACTGTTTTTT,CASRSQRGEKLFF,TRBJ1-4,few,TRBV5-1,13,-
TGTGCCAGCAGCTTATCAGCATCTTGGGCGGGTAGTGAGCAGTTCTTC,CASSLSASWAGSEQFF,TRBJ2-1,-,TRBV7-8,16,-
TGTGCCAGTAGTATAGCAGGGTACGGGGAGCTGTTTTTT,CASSIAGYGELFF,TRBJ2-2,-,TRBV19,13,-
TGTGCCAGCAGACCCGGACAGCTGAGCACTGAAGCTTTCTTT,CASRPGQLSTEAFF,TRBJ1-1,-,TRBV28,14,-
TGTGCCAGCAGCGGAGATGGTTATAGCACAGATACGCAGTATTTT,CASSGDGYSTDTQYF,TRBJ2-3,-,TRBV9,15,-